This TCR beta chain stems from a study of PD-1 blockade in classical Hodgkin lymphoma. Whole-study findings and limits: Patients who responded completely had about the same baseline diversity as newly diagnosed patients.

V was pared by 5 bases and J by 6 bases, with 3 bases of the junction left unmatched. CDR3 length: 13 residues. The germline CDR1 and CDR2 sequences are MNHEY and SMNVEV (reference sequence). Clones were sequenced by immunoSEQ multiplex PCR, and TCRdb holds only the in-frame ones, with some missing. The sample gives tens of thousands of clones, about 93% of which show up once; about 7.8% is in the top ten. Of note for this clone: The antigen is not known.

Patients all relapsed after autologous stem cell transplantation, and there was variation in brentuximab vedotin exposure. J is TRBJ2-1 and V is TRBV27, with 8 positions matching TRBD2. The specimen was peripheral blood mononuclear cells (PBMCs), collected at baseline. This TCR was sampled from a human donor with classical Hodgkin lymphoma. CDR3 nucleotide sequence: TGTGCCAGCAGTCAACTAGCGGCCAATGAGCAGTTCTTC. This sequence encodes CASSQLAANEQFF.